This TCR beta chain was recorded in a study of T cell responses to AZD1222 COVID-19 vaccine. Overall study results and limits: Regions 160-218 and 743-854 dominated among vaccine-associated CD4 TCRs spanning spike. Baseline seropositivity characterized only a handful of AZD1222 recipients. Reportedly, close to half of spike-specific TCRs are directed against unmutated variant regions. An increase in Spike-specific TCR breadth and depth was observed after two AZD1222 doses.

For this clone: What it recognizes is unknown.

The data were produced by immunoSEQ multiplex PCR, yet TCRdb's version contains in-frame clones alone and is incomplete. The sample consists of about 75,000 clones, around 88% of them appearing once. The CDR3 contains 15 residues. The V gene end was trimmed by 5 bases and the J gene end by 3 bases; junction bases not matched to a gene: 9. Germline V CDR1 and CDR2: MDHEN, SYDVKM. This receptor was taken from an adult who received the MenACWY meningococcal vaccine as a control. The sequences come from peripheral blood, collected 28 days after the second dose of the MenACWY control vaccine. This chain joins TRBV28 and TRBJ1-1; 7 nucleotides line up with TRBD1. The CDR3: CASSQTQGHYTEAFF. For the CDR3, the DNA is TGTGCCAGCAGTCAAACACAGGGGCACTACACTGAAGCTTTCTTT.